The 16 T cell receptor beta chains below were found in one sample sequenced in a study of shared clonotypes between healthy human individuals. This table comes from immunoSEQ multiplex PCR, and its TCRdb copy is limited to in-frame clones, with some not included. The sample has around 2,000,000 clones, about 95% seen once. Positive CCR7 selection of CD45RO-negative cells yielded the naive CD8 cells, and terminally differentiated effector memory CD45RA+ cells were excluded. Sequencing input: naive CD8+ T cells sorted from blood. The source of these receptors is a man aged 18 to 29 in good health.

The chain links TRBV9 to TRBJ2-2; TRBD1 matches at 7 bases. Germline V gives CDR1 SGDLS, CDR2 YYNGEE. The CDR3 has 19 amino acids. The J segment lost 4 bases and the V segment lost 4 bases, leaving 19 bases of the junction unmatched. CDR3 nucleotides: TGTGCCAGCAGCCTCTCCACCCCCGGGACAGAGCGTTTCACCGGGGAGCTGTTTTTT. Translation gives CASSLSTPGTERFTGELFF.

The CDR3 loop is CASSEEDTTNYGYTF. Written as DNA, the CDR3 is TGTGCCAGCAGTGAAGAGGACACCACTAACTATGGCTACACCTTC. The V and J genes are TRBV6-1 and TRBJ1-2, with TRBD1 as a possible D gene (5 bases). The CDR3 is made up of 15 amino acids. The germline gives CDR1 MNHNS, CDR2 SASEGT. Trimming removed 1 base at V and 0 bases at J, with 9 bases between.

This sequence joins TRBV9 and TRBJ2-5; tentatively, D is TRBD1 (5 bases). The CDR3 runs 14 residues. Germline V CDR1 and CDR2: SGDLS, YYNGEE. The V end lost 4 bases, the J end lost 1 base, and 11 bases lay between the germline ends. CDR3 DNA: TGTGCCAGCAGCTCCCCAGACAGCCAAGAGACCCAGTACTTC. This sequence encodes CASSSPDSQETQYF.

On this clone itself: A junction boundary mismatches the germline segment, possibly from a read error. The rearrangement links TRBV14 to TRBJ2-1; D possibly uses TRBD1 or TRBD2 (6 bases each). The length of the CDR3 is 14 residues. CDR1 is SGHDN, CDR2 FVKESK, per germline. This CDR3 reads CANSQVGGSNEQFF. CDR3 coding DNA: TGTGCCAACAGCCAAGTGGGGGGCAGCAATGAGCAGTTCTTC. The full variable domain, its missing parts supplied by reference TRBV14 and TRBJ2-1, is EAGVTQFPSHSVIEKGQTVTLRCDPISGHDNLYWYRRVMGKEIKFLLHFVKESKQDESGMPNNRFLAERTGGTYSTLKVQPAELEDSGVYFCANSQVGGSNEQFFGPGTRLTVL.

In DNA, the CDR3 is TGTGCCAGCAGCGACCGCCAGCGGGGGCCCAGAGATACGCAGTATTTT. Its translation: CASSDRQRGPRDTQYF. This chain connects TRBV5-6 to TRBJ2-3; TRBD2 agrees at 8 bases. V lost 4 bases and J lost 5; bases outside the gene matches: 12. This CDR3 is built from 16 residues. CDR1 is SGHDT, CDR2 YYEEEE, per germline.

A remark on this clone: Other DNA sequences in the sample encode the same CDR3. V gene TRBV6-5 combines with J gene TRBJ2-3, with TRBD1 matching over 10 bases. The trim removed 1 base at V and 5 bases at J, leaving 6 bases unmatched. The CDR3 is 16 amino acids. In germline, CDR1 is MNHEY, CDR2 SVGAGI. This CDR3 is CASSYLPGQGRDTQYF. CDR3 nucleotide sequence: TGTGCCAGCAGTTACTTACCGGGACAGGGGAGAGATACGCAGTATTTT.

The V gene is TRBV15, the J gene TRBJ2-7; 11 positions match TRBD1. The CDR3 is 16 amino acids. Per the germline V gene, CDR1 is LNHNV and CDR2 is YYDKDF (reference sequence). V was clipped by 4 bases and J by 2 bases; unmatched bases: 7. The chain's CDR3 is CATSTDPGQGAYEQYF. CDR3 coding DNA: TGTGCCACCAGCACCGACCCGGGACAGGGGGCCTACGAGCAGTACTTC.

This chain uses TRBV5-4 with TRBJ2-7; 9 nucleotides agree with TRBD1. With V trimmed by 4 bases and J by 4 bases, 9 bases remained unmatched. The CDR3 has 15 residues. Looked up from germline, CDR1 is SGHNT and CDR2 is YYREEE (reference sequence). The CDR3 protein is CASSPRSGQGYEQYF. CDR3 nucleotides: TGTGCCAGCAGCCCACGTTCCGGACAGGGGTACGAGCAGTACTTC.

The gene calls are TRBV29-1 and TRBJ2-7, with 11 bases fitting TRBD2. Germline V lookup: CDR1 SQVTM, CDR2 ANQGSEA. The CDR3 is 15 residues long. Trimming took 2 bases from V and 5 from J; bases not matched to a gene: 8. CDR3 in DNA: TGCAGCGTTGAACCACTAGCGGGAGCTCAAGACGAGCAGTACTTC. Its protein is CSVEPLAGAQDEQYF.

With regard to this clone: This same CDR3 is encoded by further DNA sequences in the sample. DNA for the CDR3: TGTGCCAGCAGCTTAGGGACGGTCTACGAGCAGTACTTC. It specifies CASSLGTVYEQYF. The V call is TRBV7-6, the J call TRBJ2-7, with no clear D. Germline V lookup: CDR1 SGHVS, CDR2 FNYEAQ. With 1 base removed from V and 3 bases from J, the gap between germline ends came to 7 bases. The CDR3 spans 13 residues.

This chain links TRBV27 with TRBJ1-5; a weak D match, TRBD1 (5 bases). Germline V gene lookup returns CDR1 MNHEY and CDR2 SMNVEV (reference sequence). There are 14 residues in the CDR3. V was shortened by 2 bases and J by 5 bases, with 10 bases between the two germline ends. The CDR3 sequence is CASSLNRRDQPQHF. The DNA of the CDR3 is TGTGCCAGCAGTTTAAACAGGAGGGATCAGCCCCAGCATTTT.

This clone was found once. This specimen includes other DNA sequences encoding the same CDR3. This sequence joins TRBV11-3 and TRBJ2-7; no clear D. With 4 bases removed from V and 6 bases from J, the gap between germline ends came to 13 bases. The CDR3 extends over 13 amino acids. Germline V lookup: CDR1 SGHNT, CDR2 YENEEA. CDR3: CASSSDPRSEQYF. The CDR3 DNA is TGTGCCAGCAGCTCGGACCCCAGAAGCGAGCAGTACTTC.

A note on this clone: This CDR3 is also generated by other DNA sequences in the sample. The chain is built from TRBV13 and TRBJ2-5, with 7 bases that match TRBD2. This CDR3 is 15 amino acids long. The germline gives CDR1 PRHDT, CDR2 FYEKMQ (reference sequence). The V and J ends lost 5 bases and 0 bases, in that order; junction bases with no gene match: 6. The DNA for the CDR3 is TGTGCCAGCAGCCCACCCCTAGCGGACCAAGAGACCCAGTACTTC. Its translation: CASSPPLADQETQYF. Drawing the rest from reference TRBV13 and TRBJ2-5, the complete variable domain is AAGVIQSPRHLIKEKRETATLKCYPIPRHDTVYWYQQGPGQDPQFLISFYEKMQSDKGSIPDRFSAQQFSDYHSELNMSSLELGDSALYFCASSPPLADQETQYFGPGTRLLVL.

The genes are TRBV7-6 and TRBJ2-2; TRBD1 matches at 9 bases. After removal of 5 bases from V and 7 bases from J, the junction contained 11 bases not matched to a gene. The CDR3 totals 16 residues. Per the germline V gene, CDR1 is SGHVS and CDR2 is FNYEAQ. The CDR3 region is CASSPERDRVSGELFF. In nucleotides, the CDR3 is TGTGCCAGCAGCCCGGAAAGGGACAGGGTGAGCGGGGAGCTGTTTTTT. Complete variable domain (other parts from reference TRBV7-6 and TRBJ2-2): GAGVSQSPRYKVTKRGQDVALRCDPISGHVSLYWYRQALGQGPEFLTYFNYEAQQDKSGLPNDRFSAERPEGSISTLTIQRTEQRDSAMYRCASSPERDRVSGELFFGEGSRLTVL.

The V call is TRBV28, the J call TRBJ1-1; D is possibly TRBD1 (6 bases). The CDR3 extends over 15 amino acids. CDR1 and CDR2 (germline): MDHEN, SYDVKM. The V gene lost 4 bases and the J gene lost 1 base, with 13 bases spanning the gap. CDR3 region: CASSSHRESNTEAFF. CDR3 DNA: TGTGCCAGCAGTTCCCACAGGGAATCGAACACTGAAGCTTTCTTT.

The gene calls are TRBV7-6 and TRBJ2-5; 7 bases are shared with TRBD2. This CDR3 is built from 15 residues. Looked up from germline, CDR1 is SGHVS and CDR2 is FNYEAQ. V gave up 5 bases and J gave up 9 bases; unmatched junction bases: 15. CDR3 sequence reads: CASSPTSRPGVAQYF. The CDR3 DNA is TGTGCCAGCAGCCCGACTAGCCGCCCGGGAGTGGCCCAGTACTTC.